This T cell receptor beta chain was recorded in a study of blood T cell repertoires in COVID-19. With 8 bases clipped from V and 0 bases from J, the junction kept 8 bases outside the gene matches. Germline V gives CDR1 WNHNN, CDR2 SYGVQD (reference sequence). CDR3 size: 15 residues. The table came from immunoSEQ multiplex PCR; TCRdb's copy has only in-frame clones and leaves some out. The sample yields 200,000 to 250,000 clones, 85% to 90% seen once. Sequences were obtained from peripheral blood. This chain connects TRBV10-1 to TRBJ2-7; 9 nucleotides align to TRBD1. The sequence was collected from a woman aged 50 to 65 with COVID-19, enrolled during active disease. The CDR3 DNA follows: TGCGCCAGCGGCCGGGACAGGGTGTACTCCTACGAGCAGTACGTC. Amino acid sequence: CASGRDRVYSYEQYV.